The clone carrying this T cell receptor (beta chain) has more than one count but fewer than ten. Its antigen remains unknown. Trimming left V 3 bases short and J 3 bases short, with 11 bases between. CDR3 length: 13 amino acids. The germline V gene encodes CDR1 SQVTM and CDR2 ANQGSEA. Molecules of cDNA were individually given unique molecular identifiers that were attached to them. TCRdb re-analysed the 5' RACE reads in MiXCR, keeping a single row per CDR3 protein. Among roughly 70,000 distinct CDR3 sequences, roughly 18% were seen once, and the ten largest hold about 8.4%. These data are taken from a study of early T cells in non-severe SARS-CoV-2 infection. Study-wide context: Sequencing targeted bulk RNA from unsorted whole blood, leaving chains unpaired. Findings of the study overall: CD4 and private specificities were missed by VDJdb matching, which favored anti-spike CD8 responses.

Material: whole blood, obtained at baseline. The receptor comes from an adult who was a healthcare worker with PCR-confirmed SARS-CoV-2 infection or an uninfected control (not recorded which). This chain links TRBV29-1 with TRBJ1-1; possible D gene TRBD1, 5 bases. The CDR3 nucleotides are TGCAGCGTTGAGGGGGGAGGAGACACTGAAGCTTTCTTT. It is translated as CSVEGGGDTEAFF.